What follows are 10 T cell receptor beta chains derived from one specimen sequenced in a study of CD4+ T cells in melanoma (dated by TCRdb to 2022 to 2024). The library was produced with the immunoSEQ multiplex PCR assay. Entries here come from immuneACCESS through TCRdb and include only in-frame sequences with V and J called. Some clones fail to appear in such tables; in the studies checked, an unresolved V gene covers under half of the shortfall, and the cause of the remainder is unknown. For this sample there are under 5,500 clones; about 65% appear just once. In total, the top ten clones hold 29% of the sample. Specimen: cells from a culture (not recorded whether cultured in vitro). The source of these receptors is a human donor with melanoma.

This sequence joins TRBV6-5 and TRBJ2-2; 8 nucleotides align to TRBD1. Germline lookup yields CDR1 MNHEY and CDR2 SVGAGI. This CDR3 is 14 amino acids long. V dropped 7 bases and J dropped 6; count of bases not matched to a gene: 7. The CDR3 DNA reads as TGTGCCAGCAAAGGACAGGGATGGGCCGGGGAGCTGTTTTTT. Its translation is CASKGQGWAGELFF.

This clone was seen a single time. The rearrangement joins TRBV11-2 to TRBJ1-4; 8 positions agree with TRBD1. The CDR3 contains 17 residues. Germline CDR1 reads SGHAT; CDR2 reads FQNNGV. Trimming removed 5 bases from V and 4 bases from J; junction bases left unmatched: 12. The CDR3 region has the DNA TGTGCCAGCAGCCACTCCGGGACAGGAGATGGTAATGAAAAACTGTTTTTT. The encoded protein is CASSHSGTGDGNEKLFF.

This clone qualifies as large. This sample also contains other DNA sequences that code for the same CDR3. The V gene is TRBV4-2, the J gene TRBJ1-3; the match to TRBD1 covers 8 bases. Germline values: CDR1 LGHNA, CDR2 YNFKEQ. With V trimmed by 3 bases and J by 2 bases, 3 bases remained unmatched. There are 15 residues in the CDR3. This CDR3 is CASSQEDRAGNTIYF. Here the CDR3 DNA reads TGTGCCAGCAGCCAGGAGGACAGGGCTGGAAACACCATATATTTT.

The CDR3 DNA sequence: TGTGCCAGCAGTGGACAGGGATTTGGAGAAGCTTTCTTT. This sequence encodes CASSGQGFGEAFF. This rearrangement joins TRBV7-8 to TRBJ1-1, with 8 bases matching TRBD1. V lost 6 bases and J lost 8; bases outside the gene matches: 8. The CDR3 runs to 13 residues. The germline gives CDR1 SGHVS, CDR2 FQNEAQ. The entire variable domain, with the rest obtained from reference TRBV7-8 and TRBJ1-1, is as follows: GAGVSQSPRYKVAKRGQDVALRCDPISGHVSLFWYQQALGQGPEFLTYFQNEAQLDKSGLPSDRFFAERPEGSVSTLKIQRTQQEDSAVYLCASSGQGFGEAFFGQGTRLTVV.

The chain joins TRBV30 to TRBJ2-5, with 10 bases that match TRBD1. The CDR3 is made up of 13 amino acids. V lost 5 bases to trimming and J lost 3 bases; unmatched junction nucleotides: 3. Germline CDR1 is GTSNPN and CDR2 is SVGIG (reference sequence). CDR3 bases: TGTGCCTGGGGACAGGGGGTAAAAGAGACCCAGTACTTC. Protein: CAWGQGVKETQYF.

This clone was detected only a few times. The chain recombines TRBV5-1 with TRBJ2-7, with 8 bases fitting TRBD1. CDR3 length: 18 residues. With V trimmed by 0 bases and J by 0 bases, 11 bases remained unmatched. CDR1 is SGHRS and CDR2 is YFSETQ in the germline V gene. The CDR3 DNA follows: TGCGCCAGCAGCTTGGACAGGGGGTATGAATCCACCTCCTACGAGCAGTACTTC. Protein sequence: CASSLDRGYESTSYEQYF.

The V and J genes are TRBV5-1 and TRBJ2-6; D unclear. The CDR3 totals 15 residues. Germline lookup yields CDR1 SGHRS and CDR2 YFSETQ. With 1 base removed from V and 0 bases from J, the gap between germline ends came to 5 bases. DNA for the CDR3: TGCGCCAGCAGCTTGAGTAACTCTGGGGCCAACGTCCTGACTTTC. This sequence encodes CASSLSNSGANVLTF.

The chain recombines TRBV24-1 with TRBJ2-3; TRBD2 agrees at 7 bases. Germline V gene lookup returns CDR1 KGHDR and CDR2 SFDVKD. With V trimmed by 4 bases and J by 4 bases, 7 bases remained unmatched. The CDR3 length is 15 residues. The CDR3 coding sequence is TGTGCCACCAGTGAGGGGGGGTGGTTCGCAGATACGCAGTATTTT. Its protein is CATSEGGWFADTQYF.

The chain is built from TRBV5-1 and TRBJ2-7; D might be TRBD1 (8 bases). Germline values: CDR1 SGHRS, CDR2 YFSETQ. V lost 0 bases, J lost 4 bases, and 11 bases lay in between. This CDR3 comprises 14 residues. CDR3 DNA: TGCGCCAGCAGCTTGGCACAGGGGGGGTACGAGCAGTACTTC. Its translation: CASSLAQGGYEQYF.

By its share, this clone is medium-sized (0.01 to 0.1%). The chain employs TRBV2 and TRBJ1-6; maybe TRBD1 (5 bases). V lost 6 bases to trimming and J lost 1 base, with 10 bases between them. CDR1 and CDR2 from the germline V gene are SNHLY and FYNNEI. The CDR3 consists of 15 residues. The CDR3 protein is CASRLQGSYNSPLHF. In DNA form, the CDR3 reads TGTGCCAGCAGACTCCAGGGTTCCTATAATTCACCCCTCCACTTT.